This T cell receptor (beta chain) was captured by sequencing in a study of blood T cell repertoires in COVID-19 (dated by TCRdb to 2018 to 2020). Concerning the study at large: Samples from collaborators originated in the United States, Italy and Spain and spanned both the acute and convalescent phases of COVID-19. Sample metadata almost always included a de-identified subject ID, COVID-19 status, age in years and sex. Where available, HLA class I and class II types were obtained from metadata supplied by the sample provider rather than from assay-based typing. The dataset comprised deeply sampled blood TCRbeta repertoires from subjects exposed to, actively infected with, or recovered from COVID-19. The prospective study material was composed of cDNA or gDNA derived from T cells, B-cell-depleted T cells, or PBMCs. The repertoires were released in a freely available public database intended as a resource for research on the immune response to SARS-CoV-2. Samples were obtained from the ongoing ImmuneRACE study (first 160 participants) and from approximately 1,200 subjects provided by 6 global collaborators.

Whole blood was collected in K2EDTA tubes by collaborating institutions according to the institutions' own protocols. Collaborator samples were shipped for TCRbeta analysis as frozen whole blood, isolated PBMCs, or DNA extracted from either sample type. The immunoSEQ Assay, a bias-controlled multiplex PCR, was used to amplify TCRbeta CDR3 regions from genomic DNA. Turning to the authors' computational methods: Within the assay, amplification of reference gene primers was used to estimate how many nucleated cells each sample contained. Sequence reads were collapsed and filtered to measure the absolute abundance of every unique TCRbeta CDR3 rearrangement. For each sample, productive Simpson clonality was calculated by taking the square root of Simpson's diversity index across productive rearrangements. TCRdb took over this immuneACCESS table, retaining in-frame rearrangements with V and J assigned. Such tables are incomplete; in checked studies, under half of the missing clones stem from an unresolved V gene, and the remainder is unexplained. V and J calls and clone size are as listed in that table; D and trimming were resolved from the DNA. This sample lists roughly 280,000 clones; around 84% were detected once. The ten biggest clones cover 3.5% to 5% of the sample.

Notes on this clone: No cognate antigen has been identified for it. There are no base qualities to consult, and no much larger clone falls within one base.

Summary of the overall study and its limitations: The quantity of clinical and demographic metadata differed by source and by participant and was supplied without curation.

Measured from the cysteine to the phenylalanine, the CDR3 is 13 residues long. Only CDR3 DNA is held: 39 bases, read in frame from base 1. Via the germline V gene (reference sequence), CDR1 is SGHNT and CDR2 YYREEE. V gives up 4 bases and J gives up 2 bases, and the segment between their germline ends measures 9 bases. The sequence joins TRBV5-4 to TRBJ1-2; the D gene is possibly TRBD1, with 5 bases matching. The receptor's source is a man in his sixties with acute or convalescent COVID-19. The sample consisted of peripheral blood. The nucleotide sequence reads TGTGCCAGCAGCGTCGACAGCAACTATGGCTACACCTTC. Translated, it reads CASSVDSNYGYTF.